One sample yielded the 21 T cell receptor beta chains listed below, sequenced in a study of cytomegalovirus exposure and HLA in healthy donors. Researchers ran the PCR with 60 Vbeta and 13 Jbeta primers. The data were produced by immunoSEQ multiplex PCR, yet TCRdb's version contains in-frame clones alone and is incomplete. The sample data list around 100,000 clones. The material sequenced was PBMCs. These receptor sequences come from a woman aged 25 to 39 in good health and CMV-seronegative.

The chain carries TRBV7-2 and TRBJ2-1; 7 positions agree with TRBD2. This CDR3 has 15 residues. CDR1 SGHTA and CDR2 FQGNSA come from the germline V gene. V dropped 8 bases and J dropped 6; count of bases not matched to a gene: 13. The CDR3 loop is CASSSWGGSGNEQFF. DNA of the CDR3: TGTGCCAGCTCCTCCTGGGGCGGGAGCGGCAATGAGCAGTTCTTC.

The chain recombines TRBV27 with TRBJ2-7; a weak D match, TRBD2 (5 bases). The CDR3 runs 16 residues. The V end lost 5 bases, the J end lost 2 bases, and 19 bases lay between the germline ends. Germline lookup yields CDR1 MNHEY and CDR2 SMNVEV (reference sequence). CDR3 protein: CASSPIRGFHAYEQYF. In DNA form, the CDR3 reads TGTGCCAGCAGTCCGATCCGGGGATTTCACGCCTACGAGCAGTACTTC.

The V call is TRBV5-1, the J call TRBJ2-7, with 9 bases matching TRBD2. CDR1 is SGHRS, CDR2 YFSETQ, per germline. Germline trimming cut 4 bases from V and 0 bases from J; bases unmatched to any gene: 8. This CDR3 comprises 16 residues. CDR3 coding DNA: TGCGCCAGCAGCATCGGGACTAGCCGAAGCTCCTACGAGCAGTACTTC. Translated, it gives CASSIGTSRSSYEQYF.

V is TRBV25-1 and J is TRBJ2-7, with TRBD1 identical over 7 bases. There are 14 residues in the CDR3. Germline V gives CDR1 MGHDK, CDR2 SYGVNS. After removal of 6 bases from V and 0 bases from J, the junction contained 5 bases not matched to a gene. CDR3 bases: TGTGCCAGCAGAACGACAGGGTCCTCCTACGAGCAGTACTTC. Translation gives CASRTTGSSYEQYF.

The chain joins TRBV28 to TRBJ2-3; 8 nucleotides agree with TRBD2. The CDR3 is 14 residues long. V trimming: 8 bases; J trimming: 8 bases; junction bases outside the gene matches: 12. The V gene's germline CDR1 is MDHEN and CDR2 SYDVKM. In DNA form, the CDR3 reads TGTGCCAGCGGCGGGAGGTTGGTGAGGGGTACGCAGTATTTT. It translates to CASGGRLVRGTQYF.

The chain uses TRBV6-5 and TRBJ2-3; D possibly corresponds to TRBD2 (6 bases). This CDR3 is 14 amino acids long. Germline V gene lookup returns CDR1 MNHEY and CDR2 SVGAGI. V lost 6 bases to trimming and J lost 3 bases, with 13 bases between them. CDR3 DNA: TGTGCCAGCAGCCCTGGACGGGGGACAGATACGCAGTATTTT. Amino acid sequence: CASSPGRGTDTQYF.

The V and J genes are TRBV19 and TRBJ2-7; TRBD1 agrees at 8 bases. The V gene end was trimmed by 7 bases and the J gene end by 4 bases; junction bases not matched to a gene: 6. Germline lookup yields CDR1 LNHDA and CDR2 SQIVND (reference sequence). This CDR3 spans 13 amino acids. The chain's CDR3 is CASTPTGEYEQYF. The CDR3 coding sequence is TGTGCCAGTACACCGACAGGGGAGTACGAGCAGTACTTC.

The rearrangement links TRBV27 to TRBJ2-1; D perhaps matches TRBD2 (7 bases). This CDR3 spans 16 amino acids. The germline V and J ends were trimmed by 2 bases and 2 bases, with 13 bases remaining between them. Germline V gives CDR1 MNHEY, CDR2 SMNVEV (reference sequence). CDR3 sequence (DNA): TGTGCCAGCAGTTTAGGAGGGGGGGGCACCTACAATGAGCAGTTCTTC. It is translated as CASSLGGGGTYNEQFF.

This chain joins TRBV13 and TRBJ2-3, with TRBD2 as a possible D gene (6 bases). CDR3 size: 15 residues. V was pared by 5 bases and J by 4 bases, with 16 bases between. Germline CDR1 PRHDT, CDR2 FYEKMQ (reference sequence). The CDR3 protein is CASSPPAGEADTQYF. The DNA for the CDR3 is TGTGCCAGCAGCCCCCCCGCTGGGGAGGCAGATACGCAGTATTTT. Drawing the rest from reference TRBV13 and TRBJ2-3, the complete variable domain is AAGVIQSPRHLIKEKRETATLKCYPIPRHDTVYWYQQGPGQDPQFLISFYEKMQSDKGSIPDRFSAQQFSDYHSELNMSSLELGDSALYFCASSPPAGEADTQYFGPGTRLTVL.

The chain is built from TRBV5-1 and TRBJ1-2, with D maybe TRBD1 (5 bases). The V gene's germline CDR1 is SGHRS and CDR2 YFSETQ. CDR3 size: 15 residues. The ends were cut back, 1 base at V and 3 bases at J, with 13 bases in the middle. The CDR3 here is CASSLFVGQDYGYTF. The CDR3 DNA sequence: TGCGCCAGCAGCTTGTTTGTGGGGCAGGACTATGGCTACACCTTC. Looking up the rest from reference TRBV5-1 and TRBJ1-2 gives the full variable domain: KAGVTQTPRYLIKTRGQQVTLSCSPISGHRSVSWYQQTPGQGLQFLFEYFSETQRNKGNFPGRFSGRQFSNSRSEMNVSTLELGDSALYLCASSLFVGQDYGYTFGSGTRLTVV.

The chain joins TRBV7-9 to TRBJ2-5; TRBD1 aligns across 8 bases. This CDR3 is 14 amino acids long. With 5 bases clipped from V and 5 bases from J, the junction kept 7 bases outside the gene matches. The V gene's germline CDR1 is SEHNR and CDR2 FQNEAQ (reference sequence). For the CDR3, the DNA is TGTGCCAGCAGCGGACAGGGATGGCAGGAGACCCAGTACTTC. The encoded protein is CASSGQGWQETQYF.

This chain links TRBV7-9 with TRBJ1-2; 8 nucleotides line up with TRBD1. This CDR3 region has 15 residues. The J segment lost 3 bases and the V segment lost 5 bases, leaving 8 bases of the junction unmatched. Germline CDR1 is SEHNR and CDR2 is FQNEAQ (reference sequence). CDR3: CASSLGQGGDYGYTF. Here the CDR3 DNA reads TGTGCCAGCAGCCTAGGACAGGGTGGGGACTATGGCTACACCTTC.

DNA for the CDR3: TGTGCCAGCAGTATCCGGGTTCCATCCTACAATGAGCAGTTCTTC. It codes for CASSIRVPSYNEQFF. The chain has TRBV28 and TRBJ2-1; D gene unclear. Germline values: CDR1 MDHEN, CDR2 SYDVKM. Between the trimmed V and J ends, which lost 5 bases and 1 base, there was a span of 12 bases. This CDR3 is 15 amino acids long. Full variable domain (outside the CDR3, taken from reference TRBV28 and TRBJ2-1): DVKVTQSSRYLVKRTGEKVFLECVQDMDHENMFWYRQDPGLGLRLIYFSYDVKMKEKGDIPEGYSVSREKKERFSLILESASTNQTSMYLCASSIRVPSYNEQFFGPGTRLTVL.

The chain joins TRBV2 to TRBJ1-1; D not certain. The V gene lost 2 bases and the J gene lost 4 bases, with 5 bases spanning the gap. CDR1 and CDR2 from the germline V gene are SNHLY and FYNNEI. This CDR3 spans 12 amino acids. CDR3 protein: CASSELITEAFF. The CDR3 coding sequence is TGTGCCAGCAGTGAATTAATCACTGAAGCTTTCTTT.

The CDR3 sequence: CASSPSGSGANVLTF. CDR3 DNA sequence: TGTGCCAGCAGTCCCTCGGGGTCTGGGGCCAACGTCCTGACTTTC. This chain uses TRBV28 with TRBJ2-6; D is possibly TRBD2 (5 bases). Germline V gene sequence: CDR1 MDHEN, CDR2 SYDVKM. Trimming cost V 5 bases and J 1 base, with 9 bases left between them. The CDR3 is 15 residues long. The full variable domain, rest sourced from reference TRBV28 and TRBJ2-6, is DVKVTQSSRYLVKRTGEKVFLECVQDMDHENMFWYRQDPGLGLRLIYFSYDVKMKEKGDIPEGYSVSREKKERFSLILESASTNQTSMYLCASSPSGSGANVLTFGAGSRLTVL.

This CDR3 is CASSQQGAYNEQFF. As DNA, the CDR3 is TGTGCCAGCAGCCAGCAGGGGGCGTACAATGAGCAGTTCTTC. The chain uses TRBV6-5 and TRBJ2-1; 8 nucleotides match TRBD1. Germline CDR1 and CDR2: MNHEY and SVGAGI. The V gene end was trimmed by 6 bases and the J gene end by 4 bases; junction bases not matched to a gene: 5. The CDR3 extends over 14 amino acids.

The chain recombines TRBV7-9 with TRBJ2-1, with 10 positions matching TRBD2. Trimming removed 5 bases from V and 7 bases from J; junction bases left unmatched: 8. CDR3 length equals 15 residues. Germline CDR1 reads SEHNR; CDR2 reads FQNEAQ (reference sequence). The CDR3 nucleotides read TGTGCCAGCAGCCCTCTAGCGGGAGTATCGAATGAGCAGTTCTTC. This translates into CASSPLAGVSNEQFF.

The chain couples TRBV6-4 to TRBJ1-2; TRBD1 is a possible D gene (5 bases). The CDR3 runs 14 residues. The V gene's germline CDR1 is MRHNA and CDR2 SNTAGT. V was pared by 2 bases and J by 6 bases, with 13 bases between. The CDR3 protein is CASSDDRWGHGYTF. The CDR3 nucleotides read TGTGCCAGCAGTGACGACCGCTGGGGCCATGGCTACACCTTC.

This chain connects TRBV28 to TRBJ1-5; the D gene is possibly TRBD1 (6 bases). Germline CDR1 reads MDHEN; CDR2 reads SYDVKM. Trimming pared 6 bases from V and 0 bases from J, leaving 12 bases between. This CDR3 has 15 amino acids. The CDR3 here is CASRPGGPSNQPQHF. CDR3 bases: TGTGCCAGCAGGCCGGGGGGCCCTAGCAATCAGCCCCAGCATTTT. Full variable domain (missing parts from reference TRBV28 and TRBJ1-5): DVKVTQSSRYLVKRTGEKVFLECVQDMDHENMFWYRQDPGLGLRLIYFSYDVKMKEKGDIPEGYSVSREKKERFSLILESASTNQTSMYLCASRPGGPSNQPQHFGDGTRLSIL.

The chain uses TRBV6-1 and TRBJ2-1; TRBD2 agrees at 9 bases. The CDR3 contains 13 residues. Looked up from germline, CDR1 is MNHNS and CDR2 is SASEGT. V gave up 5 bases and J gave up 13 bases; unmatched junction bases: 9. In nucleotides, the CDR3 is TGTGCCAGCAGTAAAACTGGACTAGCGCATCAGTTCTTC. Protein sequence: CASSKTGLAHQFF.

The genes are TRBV7-8 and TRBJ2-7; the D gene is possibly TRBD1 (6 bases). The CDR3 covers 15 residues. Per the germline V gene, CDR1 is SGHVS and CDR2 is FQNEAQ. The ends were cut back, 0 bases at V and 6 bases at J, with 15 bases in the middle. As DNA, the CDR3 is TGTGCCAGCAGCTTAGCGACAGGTCCTGCCTTCGAGCAGTACTTC. It encodes CASSLATGPAFEQYF.